Presented here are 5 T cell receptor beta chains from one specimen sequenced in a study of blood T cell repertoires in COVID-19. Assay: immunoSEQ multiplex PCR; the TCRdb copy retains only in-frame clones and omits some. This repertoire shows about 130,000 clones, roughly 86% found once; its top ten account for 3% to 4%. Specimen: peripheral blood. These receptors all stem from a woman aged 55-70 years with acute or convalescent COVID-19.

The V and J genes are TRBV19 and TRBJ1-5; 7 bases map to TRBD1. This CDR3 is 15 amino acids long. Per the germline V gene, CDR1 is LNHDA and CDR2 is SQIVND (reference sequence). After removal of 4 bases from V and 7 bases from J, the junction contained 10 bases not matched to a gene. CDR3 sequence (DNA): TGTGCCAGTAGTAGCTACAGGGGAAAGGAACAGCCCCAGCATTTT. This encodes CASSSYRGKEQPQHF.

The chain couples TRBV5-4 to TRBJ2-3, with 8 bases that match TRBD2. CDR1 is SGHNT, CDR2 YYREEE, per germline (reference sequence). The CDR3 extends over 16 amino acids. V lost 2 bases, J lost 4 bases, and 9 bases stayed unmatched. The CDR3 DNA sequence: TGTGCCAGCAGCTTTGCGGGACTAGGTCGGTCAGATACGCAGTATTTT. This encodes CASSFAGLGRSDTQYF.

The chain combines TRBV9 with TRBJ2-3; the match to TRBD2 covers 7 bases. The CDR3 totals 16 residues. Unmatched junction bases numbered 8, after V lost 4 bases and J lost 0 bases. Germline loops: CDR1 SGDLS, CDR2 YYNGEE. Here the CDR3 DNA reads TGTGCCAGCAGCCCCTCGGGGGGTATGAGCACAGATACGCAGTATTTT. It specifies CASSPSGGMSTDTQYF.

V is TRBV5-1 and J is TRBJ1-2, with D maybe TRBD1 (5 bases). Germline V gene sequence: CDR1 SGHRS, CDR2 YFSETQ. The CDR3 contains 15 residues. V dropped 0 bases and J dropped 4 bases, with 13 bases sitting between them. The CDR3 DNA reads as TGCGCCAGCAGCTTGGAGTCAGAAAGGGGCTATGGCTACACCTTC. Its protein is CASSLESERGYGYTF. Filled out from reference TRBV5-1 and TRBJ1-2, the complete variable domain reads KAGVTQTPRYLIKTRGQQVTLSCSPISGHRSVSWYQQTPGQGLQFLFEYFSETQRNKGNFPGRFSGRQFSNSRSEMNVSTLELGDSALYLCASSLESERGYGYTFGSGTRLTVV.

This clone was found a few times. The chain combines TRBV18 with TRBJ2-1; 9 nucleotides match TRBD2. Looked up from germline, CDR1 is KGHSH and CDR2 is LQKENI. The CDR3 is 15 residues long. V shed 0 bases, J shed 7 bases, and the junction held 4 bases outside the gene matches. The CDR3 loop reads CASSPPSGRTNEQFF. CDR3 in DNA: TGTGCCAGCTCACCACCGAGCGGGAGGACGAATGAGCAGTTCTTC.